This entry lists 14 T cell receptor beta chains sequenced from one sample in a study of beta chain features in type 1 diabetes. Findings of the study overall: The study found moderately but significantly shorter TCRB CDR3s in all four CD4+ subsets of Type 1 diabetes patients.

No antigen has been assigned to these receptors. The authors reverse transcribed all of the isolated RNA, so sequencing captured expressed TCRB transcripts. Method: immunoSEQ multiplex PCR; TCRdb's copy keeps in-frame clones and lacks some. The repertoire consists of some 350,000 clones, with approximately 13% occurring once and the leading ten covering 0.015%. Sequenced sample: naive CD4+ T cells from blood. The receptor set was obtained from a woman between 18 and 30 years old with type 1 diabetes.

This chain joins TRBV5-4 and TRBJ2-2; possibly TRBD1 for D (8 bases). V lost 4 bases, J lost 7 bases, and 17 bases lay in between. CDR3 length equals 15 residues. The germline V gene encodes CDR1 SGHNT and CDR2 YYREEE (reference sequence). The CDR3 spells CASSPWTGRGGELFF. The CDR3 region has the DNA TGTGCCAGCAGCCCCTGGACAGGGAGGGGCGGGGAGCTGTTTTTT.

In its sample, this clone was seen a few times. V is TRBV18 and J is TRBJ2-7; the match to TRBD1 covers 7 bases. Germline assignment: CDR1 KGHSH and CDR2 LQKENI. The CDR3 length is 15 residues. With V trimmed by 0 bases and J by 0 bases, 2 bases remained unmatched. Here the CDR3 reads CASSPPGQYSYEQYF. CDR3 DNA sequence: TGTGCCAGCTCACCACCGGGACAGTACTCCTACGAGCAGTACTTC.

This clone appeared a few times. The V gene is TRBV7-2, the J gene TRBJ2-7; TRBD2 matches 12 bases. The CDR3 spans 14 residues. Germline V gene lookup returns CDR1 SGHTA and CDR2 FQGNSA. J lost 3 bases, V lost 5 bases, and 2 bases had no gene match. The DNA of the CDR3 is TGTGCCAGCAGCAAGGGACTAGCGGGCTACGAGCAGTACGTC. This gives the protein CASSKGLAGYEQYV.

This clone was found a few times. The V call is TRBV30, the J call TRBJ1-1; TRBD1 is a possible D gene (6 bases). Germline lookup yields CDR1 GTSNPN and CDR2 SVGIG (reference sequence). The CDR3 has 16 amino acids. V was clipped by 8 bases and J by 5 bases, with 27 bases between them. The CDR3: CATRDGPGVHSTEAFF. DNA for the CDR3: TGTGCCACCAGAGATGGTCCAGGGGTTCATTCGACTGAAGCTTTCTTT.

This clone was found a few times. The rearrangement joins TRBV7-2 to TRBJ2-2; possible D gene TRBD1, 5 bases. CDR1 and CDR2 from the germline V gene are SGHTA and FQGNSA. Trimming shortened V by 5 bases and J by 4 bases, and 17 bases separated the two germline ends. The CDR3 runs 16 residues. The CDR3 coding sequence is TGTGCCAGCAGCCTCAGACAGACTTCGGCCACCGGGGAGCTGTTTTTT. As protein: CASSLRQTSATGELFF.

V is TRBV11-2 and J is TRBJ2-4; no definite D call. This CDR3 has 15 residues. V was pared by 0 bases and J by 0 bases, with 6 bases between. Germline lookup yields CDR1 SGHAT and CDR2 FQNNGV. Written as DNA, the CDR3 is TGTGCCAGCAGCTTAGACTATCGAGCCAAAAACATTCAGTACTTC. It yields the protein CASSLDYRAKNIQYF.

V gene TRBV7-2 combines with J gene TRBJ2-3, with a tentative D call TRBD2 (6 bases). Germline V gives CDR1 SGHTA, CDR2 FQGNSA. There are 13 residues in the CDR3. V was cut by 4 bases and J by 1 base, with 6 bases left in between. The CDR3 DNA reads TGTGCCAGCAGCTCGGGGGGCACAGATACGCAGTATTTT. Translating it yields CASSSGGTDTQYF.

The genes are TRBV5-1 and TRBJ2-2; a weak D match, TRBD1 (5 bases). Deletions cut 8 bases from V and 6 bases from J, with 17 bases between. The CDR3 has 14 amino acids. CDR1 and CDR2 (germline): SGHRS, YFSETQ. The CDR3 DNA reads TGCGCCAGTTCCACCAGGGCAGGGTCCGGGGAGCTGTTTTTT. Translation gives CASSTRAGSGELFF.

The chain links TRBV10-3 to TRBJ2-7; 11 bases agree with TRBD1. The CDR3 covers 15 residues. J was trimmed by 3 bases and V by 5 bases; bases with no gene match: 6. Germline V CDR1 and CDR2: ENHRY, SYGVKD. The CDR3 region is CAISLPGQGDYEQYF. The CDR3 region has the DNA TGTGCCATCAGTCTACCGGGACAGGGGGACTACGAGCAGTACTTC.

J is TRBJ2-5 and V is TRBV5-1, with 12 bases matching TRBD2. The J segment lost 4 bases and the V segment lost 3 bases, leaving 7 bases of the junction unmatched. Per the germline V gene, CDR1 is SGHRS and CDR2 is YFSETQ. The CDR3 length is 16 residues. The CDR3 loop is CASSSTSGSGGETQYF. Here the CDR3 DNA reads TGCGCCAGCAGCTCGACTAGCGGGAGTGGTGGAGAGACCCAGTACTTC. Together with reference TRBV5-1 and TRBJ2-5, the CDR3 gives the full variable domain: KAGVTQTPRYLIKTRGQQVTLSCSPISGHRSVSWYQQTPGQGLQFLFEYFSETQRNKGNFPGRFSGRQFSNSRSEMNVSTLELGDSALYLCASSSTSGSGGETQYFGPGTRLLVL.

J is TRBJ2-7 and V is TRBV25-1, with 13 positions matching TRBD2. CDR3 length: 14 residues. Looked up from germline, CDR1 is MGHDK and CDR2 is SYGVNS. After removal of 3 bases from V and 7 bases from J, the junction contained 3 bases not matched to a gene. The CDR3 DNA follows: TGTGCCAGCAGTGACCGACTAGCGGGAGGTGAGCAGTACTTC. The encoded protein is CASSDRLAGGEQYF.

This clone appeared a few times. The V and J genes are TRBV30 and TRBJ1-1, with D tentatively TRBD1 (6 bases). V was clipped by 3 bases and J by 4 bases, with 15 bases between them. This CDR3 has 14 amino acids. The V gene's germline CDR1 is GTSNPN and CDR2 SVGIG (reference sequence). CDR3 amino acids: CAWSPGEWGTEAFF. DNA for the CDR3: TGTGCCTGGAGCCCAGGGGAATGGGGCACTGAAGCTTTCTTT. Full variable domain (missing parts from reference TRBV30 and TRBJ1-1): SQTIHQWPATLVQPVGSPLSLECTVEGTSNPNLYWYRQAAGRGLQLLFYSVGIGQISSEVPQNLSASRPQDRQFILSSKKLLLSDSGFYLCAWSPGEWGTEAFFGQGTRLTVV.

This clone has a handful of counts. The V gene is TRBV7-3, the J gene TRBJ2-2, with no clear D. Trimming took off 3 bases at V and 6 bases at J, with 11 bases between the two ends. CDR1 SGHTA and CDR2 FQGTGA come from the germline V gene. This CDR3 spans 14 amino acids. The DNA for the CDR3 is TGTGCCAGCAGCTTTTCTAGATCGGCCGGGGAGCTGTTTTTT. Its protein is CASSFSRSAGELFF.

This clone has more than one count but fewer than ten. This rearrangement joins TRBV5-4 to TRBJ1-2; 9 bases line up with TRBD1. The germline V gene has CDR1 SGHNT and CDR2 YYREEE (reference sequence). The V and J ends lost 7 bases and 5 bases, in that order; junction bases with no gene match: 15. The CDR3 totals 16 residues. The CDR3 DNA is TGTGCCAGCTCGACCCGGGCGCGCGGGACAGGGTATGGCTACACCTTC. The encoded protein is CASSTRARGTGYGYTF. Full variable domain (outside the CDR3, taken from reference TRBV5-4 and TRBJ1-2): ETGVTQSPTHLIKTRGQQVTLRCSSQSGHNTVSWYQQALGQGPQFIFQYYREEENGRGNFPPRFSGLQFPNYSSELNVNALELDDSALYLCASSTRARGTGYGYTFGSGTRLTVV.